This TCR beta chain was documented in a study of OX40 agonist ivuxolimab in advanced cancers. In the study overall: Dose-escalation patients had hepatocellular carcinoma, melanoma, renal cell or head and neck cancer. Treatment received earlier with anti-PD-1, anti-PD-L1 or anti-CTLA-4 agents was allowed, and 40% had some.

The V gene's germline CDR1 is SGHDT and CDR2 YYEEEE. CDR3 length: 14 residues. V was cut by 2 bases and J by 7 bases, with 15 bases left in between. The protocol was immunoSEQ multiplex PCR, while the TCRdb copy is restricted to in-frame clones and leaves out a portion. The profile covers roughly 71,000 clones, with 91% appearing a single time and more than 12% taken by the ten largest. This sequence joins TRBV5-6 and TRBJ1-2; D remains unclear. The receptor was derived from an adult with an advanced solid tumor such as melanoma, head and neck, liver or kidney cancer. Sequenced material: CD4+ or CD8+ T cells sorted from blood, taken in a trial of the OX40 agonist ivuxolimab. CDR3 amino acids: CASSFSGPLGGYTF. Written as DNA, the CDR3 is TGTGCCAGCAGCTTTTCCGGGCCCCTCGGTGGCTACACCTTC.